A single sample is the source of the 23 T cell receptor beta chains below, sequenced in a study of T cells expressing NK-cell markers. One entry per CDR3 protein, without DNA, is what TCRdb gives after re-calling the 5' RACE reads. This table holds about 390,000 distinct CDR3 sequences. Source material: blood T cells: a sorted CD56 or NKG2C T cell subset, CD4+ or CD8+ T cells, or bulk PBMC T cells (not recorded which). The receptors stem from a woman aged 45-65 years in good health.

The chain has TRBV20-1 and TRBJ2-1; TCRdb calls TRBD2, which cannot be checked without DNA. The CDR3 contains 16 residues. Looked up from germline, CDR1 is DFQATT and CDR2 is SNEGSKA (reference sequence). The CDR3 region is CSASGAVVGFYNEQFF.

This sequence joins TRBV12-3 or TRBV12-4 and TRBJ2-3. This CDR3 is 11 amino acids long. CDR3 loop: CASSLDGAQYF.

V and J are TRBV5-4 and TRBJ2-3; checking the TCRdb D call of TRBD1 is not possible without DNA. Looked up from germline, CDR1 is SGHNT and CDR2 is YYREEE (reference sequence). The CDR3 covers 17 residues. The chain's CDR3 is CASTYSVRGTSTDTQYF.

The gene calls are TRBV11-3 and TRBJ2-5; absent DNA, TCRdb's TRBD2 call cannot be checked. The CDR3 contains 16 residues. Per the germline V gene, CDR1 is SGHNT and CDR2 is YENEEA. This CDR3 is CASSLVVGAYQETQYF.

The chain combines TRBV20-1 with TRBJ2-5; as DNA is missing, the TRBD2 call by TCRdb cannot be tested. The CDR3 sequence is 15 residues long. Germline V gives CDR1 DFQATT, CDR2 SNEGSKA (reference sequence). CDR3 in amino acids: CSASRRTSAQETQYF.

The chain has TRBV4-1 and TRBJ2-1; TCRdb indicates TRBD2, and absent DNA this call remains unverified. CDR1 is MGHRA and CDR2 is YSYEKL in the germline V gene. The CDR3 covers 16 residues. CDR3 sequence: CASSPSGTSGVYEQFF.

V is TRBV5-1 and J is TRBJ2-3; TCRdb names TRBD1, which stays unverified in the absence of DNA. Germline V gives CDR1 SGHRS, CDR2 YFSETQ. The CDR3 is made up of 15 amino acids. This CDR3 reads CASSSPGLAADTQYF.

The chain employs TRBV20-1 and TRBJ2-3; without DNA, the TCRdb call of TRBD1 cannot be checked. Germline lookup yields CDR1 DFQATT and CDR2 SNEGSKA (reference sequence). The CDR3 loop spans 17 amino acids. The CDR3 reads CSARPLDIRSSTDTQYF.

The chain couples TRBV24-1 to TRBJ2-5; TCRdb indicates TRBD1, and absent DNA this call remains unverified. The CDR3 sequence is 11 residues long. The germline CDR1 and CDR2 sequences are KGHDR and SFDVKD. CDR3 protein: CATSDSTGFYF.

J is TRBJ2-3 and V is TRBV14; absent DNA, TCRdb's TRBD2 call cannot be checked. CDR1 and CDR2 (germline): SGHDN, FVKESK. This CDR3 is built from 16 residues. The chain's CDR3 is CASSTRLALNTDTQYF.

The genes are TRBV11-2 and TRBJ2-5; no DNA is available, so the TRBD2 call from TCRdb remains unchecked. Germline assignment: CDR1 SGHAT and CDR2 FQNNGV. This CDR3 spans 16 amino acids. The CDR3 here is CASSARGLAGDETQYF. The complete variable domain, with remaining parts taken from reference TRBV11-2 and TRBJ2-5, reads EAGVAQSPRYKIIEKRQSVAFWCNPISGHATLYWYQQILGQGPKLLIQFQNNGVVDDSQLPKDRFSAERLKGVDSTLKIQPAKLEDSAVYLCASSARGLAGDETQYFGPGTRLLVL.

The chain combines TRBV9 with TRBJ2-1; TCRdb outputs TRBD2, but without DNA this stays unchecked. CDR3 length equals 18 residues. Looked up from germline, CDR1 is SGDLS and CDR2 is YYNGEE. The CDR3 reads CASSVASEAGGPHNEQFF.

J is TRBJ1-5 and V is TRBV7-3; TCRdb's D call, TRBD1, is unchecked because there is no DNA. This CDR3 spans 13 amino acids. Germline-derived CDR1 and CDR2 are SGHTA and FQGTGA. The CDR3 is CASSLTPGGPQHF.

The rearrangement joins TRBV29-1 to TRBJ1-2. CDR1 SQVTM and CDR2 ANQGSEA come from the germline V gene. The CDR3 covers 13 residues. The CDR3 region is CSDAGFQDYGYTF.

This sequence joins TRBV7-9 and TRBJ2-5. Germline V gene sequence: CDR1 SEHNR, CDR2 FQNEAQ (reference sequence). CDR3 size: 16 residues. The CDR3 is CASSLDLAGYQETQYF.

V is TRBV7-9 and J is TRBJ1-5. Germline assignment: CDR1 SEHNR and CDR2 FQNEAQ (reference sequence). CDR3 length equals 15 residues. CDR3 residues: CASSLGSMESGPQHF.

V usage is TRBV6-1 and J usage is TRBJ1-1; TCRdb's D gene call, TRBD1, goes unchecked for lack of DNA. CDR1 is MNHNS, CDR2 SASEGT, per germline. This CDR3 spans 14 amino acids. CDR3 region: CASSGQGKFTEAFF.

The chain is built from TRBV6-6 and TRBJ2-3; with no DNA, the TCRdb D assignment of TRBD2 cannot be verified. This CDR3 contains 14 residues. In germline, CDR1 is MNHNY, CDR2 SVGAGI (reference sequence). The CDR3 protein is CASLGGSSTDTQYF.

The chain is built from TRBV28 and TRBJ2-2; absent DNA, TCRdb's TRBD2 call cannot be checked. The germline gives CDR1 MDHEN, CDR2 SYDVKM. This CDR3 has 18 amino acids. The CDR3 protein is CASSSGLAGGSNTGELFF.

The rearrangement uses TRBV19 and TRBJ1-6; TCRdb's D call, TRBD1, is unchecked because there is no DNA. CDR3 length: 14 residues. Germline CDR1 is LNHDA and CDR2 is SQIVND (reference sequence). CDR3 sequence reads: CASSQGQGDSPLHF.

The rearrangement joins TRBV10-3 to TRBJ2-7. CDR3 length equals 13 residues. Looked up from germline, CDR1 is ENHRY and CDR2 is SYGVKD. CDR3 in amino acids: CAIREDQFHEQYF.

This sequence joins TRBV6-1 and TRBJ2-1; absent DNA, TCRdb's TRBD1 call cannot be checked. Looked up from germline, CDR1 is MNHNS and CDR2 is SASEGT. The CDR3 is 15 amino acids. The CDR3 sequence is CAFGAGPTFGMRVFF.

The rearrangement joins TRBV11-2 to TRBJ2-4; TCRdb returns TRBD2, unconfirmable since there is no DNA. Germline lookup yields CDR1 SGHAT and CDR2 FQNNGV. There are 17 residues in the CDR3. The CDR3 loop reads CASSNLAGGLAKNIQYF.